This is a list of T cell receptor beta chains from one sample in a study of tumor-infiltrating lymphocytes in primary liver carcinoma. TCRdb redid the calling of the multiplex PCR reads with MiXCR, one entry per CDR3 protein. The data show approximately 110,000 distinct CDR3 sequences, around 60% seen once. Source material: liver tumor tissue from sampling region 1. These receptors were taken from an older woman with primary liver carcinoma and hepatitis B virus infection. The CDR3 runs from the conserved cysteine through the conserved F or W. The order of the fields is D gene, V gene, clone size, J gene, CDR3 DNA, CDR3 protein. D genes are given only for firm matches. Rows may omit the clone size; those that give it use once, few, many or a size class.

D: NA
V: TRBV11-2
size: NA
J: TRBJ1-1
DNA: TGTGCAAGCAGCTTAGGGGCCACTGAAGCTTTCTTT
CDR3: CASSLGATEAFF

D: TRBD1
V: TRBV6-5
size: NA
J: TRBJ1-2
DNA: TGTGCCAGCAGTTACGCAACCCTTTGGACAGGGTTCTATGGTTACACCTTC
CDR3: CASSYATLWTGFYGYTF

D: TRBD1
V: TRBV5-4
size: NA
J: TRBJ2-7
DNA: TGTGCCAGCAGCTCGGGTATGGGACAGGGCTCCTACGAGCAGTACTTC
CDR3: CASSSGMGQGSYEQYF

D: TRBD2
V: TRBV11-3
size: NA
J: TRBJ2-1
DNA: TGTGCCAGCAGCGCCGGACAAGTGGGACTAGCGGGAGGATACAATGAGCAGTTCTTC
CDR3: CASSAGQVGLAGGYNEQFF

D: NA
V: TRBV6-5
size: NA
J: TRBJ1-4
DNA: TGTGCCAGCATCGGGACTGCCGAAAAACCGTTTTTT
CDR3: CASIGTAEKPFF

D: NA
V: TRBV14
size: many
J: TRBJ2-7
DNA: TGTGCCAGCAGCCAAGGGCCCCGGGCTTACTCCTACGAGCAGTACTTC
CDR3: CASSQGPRAYSYEQYF

D: NA
V: TRBV11-2
size: NA
J: TRBJ2-7
DNA: TGTGCCAGCAGTTTAGGTCCCATGGACTACGAGCTGTACTTC
CDR3: CASSLGPMDYELYF

D: NA
V: TRBV5-5
size: many
J: TRBJ2-7
DNA: TGTGCCAGCAATACGAGGGACGAGCAGTACTTC
CDR3: CASNTRDEQYF

D: NA
V: TRBV11-2
size: NA
J: TRBJ2-5
DNA: TGTGCCAACAGCTTAGAATCCAGGGGAACCCAGTACTTC
CDR3: CANSLESRGTQYF

D: NA
V: TRBV28
size: once
J: TRBJ1-5
DNA: TGTGCCTGTACAGGGACATCTTATAGCAATCAGCCCCAGCATTTT
CDR3: CACTGTSYSNQPQHF

D: TRBD2
V: TRBV6-5
size: medium-sized
J: TRBJ2-1
DNA: TGTGCCAGCAGCCACGGACTAGACGGTGAGCAGTTCTTC
CDR3: CASSHGLDGEQFF

D: TRBD1
V: TRBV4-1
size: NA
J: TRBJ2-5
DNA: TGCGCCAGCAGCCCTGGCGGGACAGGGTCTACTCAGTACTTC
CDR3: CASSPGGTGSTQYF

D: NA
V: TRBV11-2
size: NA
J: TRBJ2-2
DNA: TGTGCCAGCACCGCCCGACAGGGAGGGACCGGGGAGCTATTTTTT
CDR3: CASTARQGGTGELFF

D: NA
V: TRBV10-2
size: few
J: TRBJ1-1
DNA: TGCGCCAGCAAGGAGGGCAGGGGAAACACTGAAGCTTTCTTT
CDR3: CASKEGRGNTEAFF

D: NA
V: TRBV11-2
size: NA
J: TRBJ2-1
DNA: TGCGCCAGCAGCCGTACTTTGGACAATGAGCAGCTCTTC
CDR3: CASSRTLDNEQLF

D: NA
V: TRBV11-2
size: NA
J: TRBJ1-2
DNA: TGTTCCACCAGCTTAGATCCGATCAGGGCGCTGCGCTATGACTACACCTTC
CDR3: CSTSLDPIRALRYDYTF

D: TRBD1
V: TRBV4-1
size: NA
J: TRBJ1-2
DNA: TGCGCCAGCAACCAAGCAGGGGGATCCTATGGCTACATCTTC
CDR3: CASNQAGGSYGYIF

D: NA
V: TRBV10-3
size: NA
J: TRBJ2-4
DNA: TGTGCCATCAGTGAGAGGAGGGCTTCCAAAAACATTCGGTACTTC
CDR3: CAISERRASKNIRYF

D: TRBD1
V: TRBV5-6
size: many
J: TRBJ2-1
DNA: TGTGCCAGCAGCTCACGGACAGGGGGCAATGAGCAGTTCTTC
CDR3: CASSSRTGGNEQFF

D: NA
V: TRBV11-2
size: many
J: TRBJ2-3
DNA: TGTGCCAGCAGCTTAGAAGTCGGCCGAGATACGCAGTATTTT
CDR3: CASSLEVGRDTQYF

D: NA
V: TRBV6-6
size: many
J: TRBJ1-1
DNA: TGTGCCAGCAGCCGGCGGACGGTTGAAGCTTTCTTT
CDR3: CASSRRTVEAFF

D: TRBD1
V: TRBV11-1
size: once
J: TRBJ2-3
DNA: TGTGCCTGCAGCACCACCGGGACAGGGGACACAGATACGCAGTATTTT
CDR3: CACSTTGTGDTDTQYF

D: NA
V: TRBV28
size: NA
J: TRBJ1-6
DNA: TGTGCCAGCGGGGGGAATTCACCCCTCCAGTTT
CDR3: CASGGNSPLQF

D: TRBD1
V: TRBV28
size: NA
J: TRBJ1-2
DNA: TGTGCCAGCAGTTCCCGGCGGGACAGGGGATCGGGTGGCTACACCTTC
CDR3: CASSSRRDRGSGGYTF

D: TRBD1
V: TRBV29-1
size: many
J: TRBJ2-1
DNA: TGCAGCGGACGGGGACAGGGGGCCAATGAGCAGTTCTTC
CDR3: CSGRGQGANEQFF

D: NA
V: TRBV6-1
size: NA
J: TRBJ2-7
DNA: TGTGCCAGCAGTGGGCCACTAACCTCACTCTCCTACGAGCAGTACTTC
CDR3: CASSGPLTSLSYEQYF

D: NA
V: TRBV5-1
size: NA
J: TRBJ1-1
DNA: TGCGCCAGCAGCTTGGAATATCCGGGAGGAATGAACACTGAAGCTTTCTTT
CDR3: CASSLEYPGGMNTEAFF

D: NA
V: TRBV6-4
size: NA
J: TRBJ2-3
DNA: TGTGCCAGCAGTGAGGAGCTTGCCCGAGATACGCAGTATTTT
CDR3: CASSEELARDTQYF

D: TRBD2
V: TRBV6-1
size: NA
J: TRBJ2-5
DNA: TGTGCCCACAGTGAAGCAGCGGGAGACCAAGAGACCCAGTACTTC
CDR3: CAHSEAAGDQETQYF

D: NA
V: TRBV7-9
size: NA
J: TRBJ2-3
DNA: TGTGCCAGCGGGCACTTCGATCTTCCAGATACGCAGTATTTT
CDR3: CASGHFDLPDTQYF

D: NA
V: TRBV11-2
size: once
J: TRBJ2-3
DNA: TGTGCCAGCAGCTTAGACAGGGCAGATATGCACTATTTT
CDR3: CASSLDRADMHYF

D: NA
V: TRBV6-5
size: NA
J: TRBJ2-3
DNA: TGTGCCAACGCAAGTTGCGGAGGAAGGGCGGATACTCAGTATTTT
CDR3: CANASCGGRADTQYF

D: NA
V: TRBV28
size: few
J: TRBJ2-6
DNA: TGTGCCAGCAGTTCGCCGGGAGAAGGGGACCCCTCTGGGGCCAACGTCCTGACTTTC
CDR3: CASSSPGEGDPSGANVLTF

D: NA
V: TRBV19
size: NA
J: TRBJ2-7
DNA: TGTGCCAGTAGCCCGGGATGGAGGTACGAGCAGTACTTC
CDR3: CASSPGWRYEQYF

D: NA
V: TRBV24-1
size: NA
J: TRBJ2-1
DNA: TGTGCCACCAGTGTACGATACCGGGACCTCTTTATATCAGGGCAGTTCTTC
CDR3: CATSVRYRDLFISGQFF

D: TRBD1
V: TRBV15
size: few
J: TRBJ2-5
DNA: TGTGCCACCAGCATCCGGACAGGGGTGGGAGAGACCCAGTACTTC
CDR3: CATSIRTGVGETQYF

D: NA
V: TRBV28
size: few
J: TRBJ2-5
DNA: TGTGCCAGCACGGGAGCGACGAGGGCCATCATGGAGACCCAGTACTTC
CDR3: CASTGATRAIMETQYF

D: TRBD2
V: TRBV12-3/TRBV12-4
size: many
J: TRBJ2-3
DNA: TGTGCCAGCAGTTTTGGGAGGGCCTCAGATACGCAGTATTTT
CDR3: CASSFGRASDTQYF

D: NA
V: TRBV5-1
size: NA
J: TRBJ2-5
DNA: TGCGCCAGCAGCTTGTGGTCAGGTCGGGAGACCCAGTACTTC
CDR3: CASSLWSGRETQYF

D: NA
V: TRBV11-2
size: NA
J: TRBJ2-1
DNA: TGTGCCAGCCGCCTCTTTCCAGGGGCTACGTGTAATGAGCAGTTCTTC
CDR3: CASRLFPGATCNEQFF

D: TRBD2
V: TRBV5-1
size: NA
J: TRBJ2-1
DNA: TGCGCCAGCAGCTTGTCCCGGGGCCTAGCGGGATACAATGAGCAGTTCTTC
CDR3: CASSLSRGLAGYNEQFF

D: NA
V: TRBV11-2
size: NA
J: TRBJ1-1
DNA: TGTGCCAGCAGCCCACATCAGCACAGACACTTTCGCTTTTGGGGCTATGAAGCTTTCTTT
CDR3: CASSPHQHRHFRFWGYEAFF

D: TRBD2
V: TRBV11-2
size: NA
J: TRBJ2-5
DNA: TGTGTCAGCAGCCCCCAACTAGCGGGAGCGGGGACCCAGAACTTC
CDR3: CVSSPQLAGAGTQNF

D: NA
V: TRBV11-3
size: NA
J: TRBJ2-3
DNA: TGTGCCAGCAGCCGTTGGGTAGAGGGAGAAGATAACACAGATACGCAGTATTTT
CDR3: CASSRWVEGEDNTDTQYF

D: NA
V: TRBV11-2
size: NA
J: TRBJ1-1
DNA: TGTGCCAGCACCCTTACCGTCGGGGGTACGACTGAAGCTTTCTTT
CDR3: CASTLTVGGTTEAFF

D: NA
V: TRBV11-1
size: NA
J: TRBJ1-1
DNA: TGTGCCAACAGCCCGCTCGGGGGTATGAACTCTGAAGCTTTCTTT
CDR3: CANSPLGGMNSEAFF

D: NA
V: TRBV7-9
size: NA
J: TRBJ2-1
DNA: TGTGCCAGCAGCTTAAAGGGGCAGGGGAGAGGCAATGAGCAGTTCTTC
CDR3: CASSLKGQGRGNEQFF

D: NA
V: TRBV7-9
size: NA
J: TRBJ2-5
DNA: TGTGCCAGCAGCTTAGGGGTCCGACCAGACTTC
CDR3: CASSLGVRPDF

D: NA
V: TRBV5-1
size: many
J: TRBJ1-1
DNA: TGCGCCAGCAGCCCAGGACAGAATGAAGCTTTCTTT
CDR3: CASSPGQNEAFF

D: NA
V: TRBV11-2
size: NA
J: TRBJ2-7
DNA: TGTACCAGCAGCCCACGGACGTCAACTAGCTACGAGCAGTATTTC
CDR3: CTSSPRTSTSYEQYF

D: NA
V: TRBV11-2
size: many
J: TRBJ1-1
DNA: TGTGCCAGCAGCTTAGGGTCACGTAGGGTCCGAGGACCATCGAACACTGAAGCTTTCTTT
CDR3: CASSLGSRRVRGPSNTEAFF

D: TRBD2
V: TRBV28
size: NA
J: TRBJ2-7
DNA: TGTGTCAGCAGCCCGACTAGCGCCAACTCCTACGAGCAGTACTTC
CDR3: CVSSPTSANSYEQYF

D: NA
V: TRBV5-1
size: NA
J: TRBJ1-2
DNA: TGCGCCAGCAGCTTGGGGGGTGCGGGGAACTATGGCTACACCTTC
CDR3: CASSLGGAGNYGYTF